The TCR beta chain under discussion was sequenced for a study of shared clonotypes between healthy human individuals. Study-level background: Each donor had three CD4 naive, three CD4 memory, two CD8 naive and one CD8 memory plate. The study, taken as a whole, reports: Larger estimated richness was generally seen in naive subsets than in memory subsets.

As regards this clone: Its antigen is unknown.

Execution of the assay was at deep level. TCRdb keeps only in-frame clones here, not all; method: immunoSEQ multiplex PCR. Among some 2.4 million clones listed, approximately 93% were seen once. All of the donors resided in Nashville, Tennessee, and each was a Caucasian adult. Sample: naive CD4+ T cells from PBMCs. This sample's subset: CD45RA+ positively selected. The clonotype originates from a man younger than 35 in good health. Some clones in this sample may be carry-over from other donors' samples.

The CDR3 DNA follows: TGTGCCAGCAGCTTGAGACAGGGGAGAGCGATCCTCTACGAGCAGTACTTC. This translates into CASSLRQGRAILYEQYF. V usage is TRBV11-3 and J usage is TRBJ2-7; 8 bases map to TRBD1. CDR3 length equals 17 residues. V shed 3 bases, J shed 3 bases, and the junction held 13 bases outside the gene matches. Germline CDR1 is SGHNT and CDR2 is YENEEA.